A selection of T cell receptor beta chains follows, all from one sample in a study of blood T cell repertoires in COVID-19. This table comes from immunoSEQ multiplex PCR, and its TCRdb copy is limited to in-frame clones, with some not included. The sample has roughly 100,000 clones, 84% seen once. Material: peripheral blood. These TCRs come from a man aged 35-49 years with active or convalescent COVID-19. Both conserved end residues are part of each CDR3.

TRBV5-1	TRBJ1-1	CASSSGQDVAEAFF
TRBV10-3	TRBJ1-5	CATSDRDQWSNQPQHF
TRBV5-1	TRBJ1-3	CASTGWGNTIYF
TRBV6-5	TRBJ1-4	CASSYSTGGGGEKLFF
TRBV28	TRBJ1-1	CASTLNRGEAEAFF
TRBV9	TRBJ2-1	CASSVRGLATYNEQFF
TRBV4-2	TRBJ2-7	CASSQDPAGGTYEQYF
TRBV7-9	TRBJ2-3	CASSLDRTGLADTQYF
TRBV27	TRBJ2-2	CASRPGGTGPGELFF
TRBV25-1	TRBJ2-3	CASSAYTGTDTQYF
TRBV5-6	TRBJ2-2	CASSRVTSGGTNTGELFF
TRBV7-2	TRBJ1-4	CASGQGWTNEKLFF
TRBV9	TRBJ2-7	CASSVAPTSDEQYF
TRBV6-5	TRBJ2-1	CASSYRGANNNEQFF
TRBV9	TRBJ1-6	CASAAALNSPLHF
TRBV5-1	TRBJ2-5	CASSPGGSQETQYF
TRBV5-1	TRBJ2-7	CASSPDSLFYEQYF
TRBV11-2	TRBJ1-2	CASSFMRQTHGYTF
TRBV11-3	TRBJ2-1	CASSPGRSGEYEQFF
TRBV3-1/TRBV3-2	TRBJ2-1	CASDLAGGSYNEQFF
TRBV9	TRBJ1-1	CASSVQGNTEAFF
TRBV5-4	TRBJ2-7	CASSPIDRGEQYF
TRBV5-4	TRBJ1-2	CASSSYSGTGFGYTF
TRBV5-6	TRBJ2-5	CASSLAGAEETQYF
TRBV6-2/TRBV6-3	TRBJ2-3	CASSPSGGTDTQYF
TRBV5-4	TRBJ2-7	CASSLGVPGQGNEQYF
TRBV18	TRBJ1-3	CASSPVGDLLGNTIYF
TRBV5-1	TRBJ2-3	CASSLDSSGIVHF
TRBV28	TRBJ1-5	CASRARDRVVQPQHF
TRBV6-6	TRBJ1-4	CATGGALTNEKLFF
TRBV6-6	TRBJ2-2	CASSPDRSGVNTGELFF
TRBV9	TRBJ2-3	CASSVGVGLGRGNGLDTQYF
TRBV29-1	TRBJ1-5	CSVVFPGGSNQPQHF
TRBV19	TRBJ1-3	CASMVDRLNSGNTIYF
TRBV27	TRBJ2-7	CASSQRTSGGAKSAGSYEQYF
TRBV6-6	TRBJ2-1	CASSDAGGSYNEQFF